This TCR beta chain is drawn from a study of memory CD4+ T cells and cytomegalovirus serostatus. TCRdb's copy holds only in-frame clones and misses some; the assay was immunoSEQ multiplex PCR. This sample carries around 63,000 clones, 80% of them seen once, and the ten largest clones take approximately 0.54%. The sort gate was single viable CD3+CD4+CD8-CD45RO+ cells for memory CD4+ T cells. CDR3 length: 15 residues. Germline V gene lookup returns CDR1 KGHSH and CDR2 LQKENI. The trim removed 2 bases at V and 5 bases at J, leaving 8 bases unmatched. The sample was memory CD4+ T cells from blood. This TCR was sampled from an adult in good health and CMV-seronegative. Some clones in this sample may be carry-over from other donors' samples. The chain recombines TRBV18 with TRBJ1-1, with 7 positions matching TRBD1. The CDR3, as DNA: TGTGCCAGCTCACCAGAATCGACAGGGCGAACTGAAGCTTTCTTT. This sequence encodes CASSPESTGRTEAFF.